The 13 T cell receptor beta chains reported below all come from one sample, sequenced in a study of T cells in Graves' hyperthyroidism and ophthalmopathy. Amplification of TCR beta CDR3 regions used RNA as the template. HTBI primers were used for first-round RT-PCR of the TCR CDR3. TCRdb passed the multiplex PCR reads through MiXCR, listing each CDR3 protein once. Among some 270,000 distinct CDR3 sequences listed, about 14% were seen once. Sequencing was done on a sample of blood. These receptors came from a young woman with Graves' hyperthyroidism that later progressed to Graves' ophthalmopathy.

This clonotype was found many times. The gene calls are TRBV3-1 and TRBJ2-1; TRBD2 aligns across 8 bases. V lost 2 bases, J lost 8 bases, and 8 bases stayed unmatched. There are 15 residues in the CDR3. Germline V gene data show CDR1 as LGHDT and CDR2 as YNNKEL (reference sequence). Written as DNA, the CDR3 is TGTGCCAGCAGCCAAATAAGCGGGAGTCCGGATGAGCAGTTCTTC. Its protein product is CASSQISGSPDEQFF.

The sample holds many counts of this clonotype. The chain carries TRBV4-1 and TRBJ1-4; D is possibly TRBD1 (6 bases). V lost 6 bases and J lost 8, with 10 bases in between. From germline, CDR1 is MGHRA and CDR2 YSYEKL. CDR3 size: 12 residues. The CDR3 here is CASRDRWEKLFF. CDR3 DNA sequence: TGCGCCAGCAGGGACAGATGGGAAAAACTGTTTTTT.

The sample holds a few counts of this clonotype. A much larger clone lies a single base off, so this may be a read error. The chain joins TRBV11-3 to TRBJ1-2, with D perhaps TRBD1 (5 bases). Trimming removed 0 bases from V and 8 bases from J, with 10 bases in between. This CDR3 is built from 13 residues. The germline gives CDR1 SGHNT, CDR2 YENEEA. The CDR3 DNA reads TGTGCCAGCAGCTTAGAGGGGGAACAAGGCTACACCTTC. Translated, it gives CASSLEGEQGYTF.

This clonotype was seen repeatedly, ten times or more. V and J are TRBV12-3 or TRBV12-4 and TRBJ2-3; D uncertain. The V end lost 4 bases, the J end lost 6 bases, and 20 bases lay between the germline ends. CDR3 length: 16 residues. The CDR3 region has the DNA TGTGCCAGCAGTTCATCCCGTACCGTGAAACAGGATACGCAGTATTTT. Encoded protein: CASSSSRTVKQDTQYF.

This clonotype was seen at least ten times. The chain has TRBV12-3 or TRBV12-4 and TRBJ1-1; D is ambiguous. Trimming pared 6 bases from V and 0 bases from J, leaving 14 bases between. The CDR3 totals 15 residues. DNA of the CDR3: TGTGCCAGCAGCCATAAAGGGTCCTTGAACACTGAAGCTTTCTTT. It codes for CASSHKGSLNTEAFF.

The chain carries TRBV4-3 and TRBJ2-5, with D possibly called TRBD1 or TRBD2 (5 bases each). V lost 4 bases to trimming and J lost 5 bases, with 23 bases between them. CDR1 and CDR2 (germline): LGHNA, YSLEER. CDR3 size: 17 residues. The CDR3 sequence is CASSPSPRPIGEETQYF. The DNA for the CDR3 is TGCGCCAGCAGCCCGTCCCCCAGGCCCATAGGGGAGGAGACCCAGTACTTC.

Many counts were recorded for this clonotype. The chain employs TRBV2 and TRBJ1-6; 9 bases match TRBD1. The CDR3 runs 15 residues. Germline assignment: CDR1 SNHLY and CDR2 FYNNEI. V gave up 4 bases and J gave up 10 bases; unmatched junction bases: 8. CDR3 loop: CASSVTGGWESPLHF. CDR3 coding DNA: TGTGCCAGCAGTGTTACAGGGGGCTGGGAATCACCCCTCCACTTT.

This clonotype was observed at least ten times. The V and J genes are TRBV20-1 and TRBJ2-1, with D possibly TRBD2 on 5 matching bases. Germline assignment: CDR1 DFQATT and CDR2 SNEGSKA (reference sequence). CDR3 length: 14 amino acids. With 4 bases removed from V and 2 bases from J, the gap between germline ends came to 12 bases. The CDR3 region has the DNA TGCAGTGCTACCCTAGCTTGGCCCTACAATGAGCAGTTCTTC. Protein sequence: CSATLAWPYNEQFF.

This clonotype was found many times. The chain links TRBV20-1 to TRBJ2-7; 8 bases align to TRBD1. The CDR3 spans 14 residues. V gave up 5 bases and J gave up 4 bases; unmatched junction bases: 10. Germline CDR1 DFQATT, CDR2 SNEGSKA (reference sequence). As DNA, the CDR3 is TGCAGTGCTGGACGGACAGGGATGGGGTACGAGCAGTACTTC. Its translation: CSAGRTGMGYEQYF.

This clonotype has at least ten counts. This chain links TRBV6-1 with TRBJ2-7; tentatively, D is TRBD1 (6 bases). Germline CDR1 is MNHNS and CDR2 is SASEGT. V lost 5 bases to trimming and J lost 5 bases, with 22 bases between them. This CDR3 contains 16 residues. The CDR3 sequence is CASSSQWASPGDEQYF. In nucleotides, the CDR3 is TGTGCCAGCAGTTCTCAATGGGCCTCCCCAGGGGACGAGCAGTACTTC.

The chain links TRBV19 to TRBJ2-1, with 7 nucleotides matching TRBD1. The germline gives CDR1 LNHDA, CDR2 SQIVND (reference sequence). The CDR3 sequence is 17 residues long. V shed 3 bases, J shed 5 bases, and the junction held 13 bases outside the gene matches. CDR3 nucleotides: TGTGCCAGTAGTATTGTCTCAGGCCGGGACAGTAACAATGAGCAGTTCTTC. Translation: CASSIVSGRDSNNEQFF. Based on the CDR3 plus reference TRBV19 and TRBJ2-1, the full variable domain is DGGITQSPKYLFRKEGQNVTLSCEQNLNHDAMYWYRQDPGQGLRLIYYSQIVNDFQKGDIAEGYSVSREKKESFPLTVTSAQKNPTAFYLCASSIVSGRDSNNEQFFGPGTRLTVL.

This clonotype was counted between two and nine times. This chain uses TRBV6-4 with TRBJ2-3; perhaps TRBD2 as D (6 bases). From germline, CDR1 is MRHNA and CDR2 SNTAGT. The CDR3 runs to 14 residues. With 5 bases removed from V and 4 bases from J, the gap between germline ends came to 13 bases. The CDR3 nucleotides are TGTGCCAGCAGTTCGACGGGAGACGCAGATACGCAGTATTTT. Its protein is CASSSTGDADTQYF.

On this clonotype: A much larger clonotype is one base distant, so this may be a read error. V usage is TRBV7-2 and J usage is TRBJ2-2; a weak D match, TRBD2 (5 bases). CDR3 length equals 17 residues. Germline lookup yields CDR1 SGHTA and CDR2 FQGNSA. V lost 1 base, J lost 2 bases, and 14 bases lay in between. The CDR3 is CASSLGGRDLNTGELFF. The CDR3 DNA follows: TGTGCCAGCAGCTTAGGAGGCCGGGATTTAAACACCGGGGAGCTGTTTTTT.